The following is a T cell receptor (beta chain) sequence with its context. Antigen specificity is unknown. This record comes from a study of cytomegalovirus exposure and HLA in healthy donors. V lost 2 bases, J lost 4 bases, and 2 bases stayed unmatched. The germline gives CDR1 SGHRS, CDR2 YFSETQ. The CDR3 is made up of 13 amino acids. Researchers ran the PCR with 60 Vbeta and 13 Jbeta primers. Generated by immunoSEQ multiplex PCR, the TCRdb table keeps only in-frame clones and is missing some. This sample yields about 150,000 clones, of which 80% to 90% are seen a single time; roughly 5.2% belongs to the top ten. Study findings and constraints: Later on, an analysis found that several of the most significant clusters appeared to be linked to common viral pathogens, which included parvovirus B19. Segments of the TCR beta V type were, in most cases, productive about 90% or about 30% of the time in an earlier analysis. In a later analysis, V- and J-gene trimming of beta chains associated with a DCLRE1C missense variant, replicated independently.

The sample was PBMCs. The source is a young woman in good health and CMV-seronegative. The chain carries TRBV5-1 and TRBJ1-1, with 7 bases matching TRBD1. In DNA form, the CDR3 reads TGCGCCAGCAGCTTATACAGGGGCACTGAAGCTTTCTTT. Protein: CASSLYRGTEAFF.